This entry lists 14 T cell receptor beta chains sequenced from one sample in a study of Graves' ophthalmopathy and Graves' hyperthyroidism. The study amplified TCR beta CDR3 regions using RNA transcripts. The library came from an HTBI-primed first-round RT-PCR and a second-round multiplex PCR. TCRdb independently ran MiXCR on the multiplex PCR reads; one entry per CDR3 protein. The data contain over a million distinct CDR3 sequences, 36% of them singletons. Sequencing was done on a sample of peripheral blood or thyroid tissue (not recorded which). Receptors were obtained from an adult man with Graves' hyperthyroidism.

A few counts support this clonotype. This chain joins TRBV12-3 or TRBV12-4 and TRBJ1-5; weak D call: TRBD1 (5 bases). With 3 bases removed from V and 1 base from J, the gap between germline ends came to 16 bases. This CDR3 spans 17 amino acids. CDR3 loop: CASSFMIRGTSNQPQHF. The CDR3 DNA follows: TGTGCCAGCAGTTTTATGATACGGGGGACCAGCAATCAGCCCCAGCATTTT.

There are many counts of this clonotype. The CDR3 DNA reads as TGCGCCAGCAGCGAAGGGGACACCACCCAGTACTTC. It yields the protein CASSEGDTTQYF. The chain uses TRBV5-1 and TRBJ2-5; perhaps TRBD1 as D (6 bases). The CDR3 loop spans 12 amino acids. Germline V gene data show CDR1 as SGHRS and CDR2 as YFSETQ. Trimming pared 4 bases from V and 8 bases from J, leaving 12 bases between.

The chain carries TRBV7-9 and TRBJ2-7; weak D call: TRBD1 (6 bases). Trimming took 5 bases from V and 6 from J, leaving 20 bases between them. The CDR3 length is 15 residues. Germline V gene data show CDR1 as SEHNR and CDR2 as FQNEAQ (reference sequence). CDR3 in DNA: TGTGCCAGCAGCGCATTCACAGGGCAAGATGGCGAGCAGTACTTC. This gives the protein CASSAFTGQDGEQYF.

In this sample, this clonotype turned up many times. The chain links TRBV7-6 to TRBJ2-7; 8 bases agree with TRBD2. This CDR3 is 14 amino acids long. Trimming cost V 5 bases and J 6 bases; bases outside gene matches: 9. Germline V lookup: CDR1 SGHVS, CDR2 FNYEAQ. The CDR3 here is CASSQNSGSFEQYF. CDR3 sequence (DNA): TGTGCCAGCAGCCAAAACAGCGGGAGTTTCGAGCAGTACTTC.

The chain carries TRBV19 and TRBJ1-1, with 10 positions matching TRBD1. The CDR3 loop spans 13 amino acids. CDR1 and CDR2 from the germline V gene are LNHDA and SQIVND (reference sequence). V lost 9 bases and J lost 8; bases outside the gene matches: 9. The DNA for the CDR3 is TGTGCCAGCTCCGGGACAGGGGTATCGGAAGCTTTCTTT. Amino acids: CASSGTGVSEAFF. Using reference TRBV19 and TRBJ1-1 for the parts outside the CDR3, the full variable domain is DGGITQSPKYLFRKEGQNVTLSCEQNLNHDAMYWYRQDPGQGLRLIYYSQIVNDFQKGDIAEGYSVSREKKESFPLTVTSAQKNPTAFYLCASSGTGVSEAFFGQGTRLTVV.

As DNA, the CDR3 is TGTGCCATCTCGCCGTCTGGGGGCGCGGAAGCTTTCTTT. The encoded protein is CAISPSGGAEAFF. The gene calls are TRBV10-3 and TRBJ1-1; a possible D gene is TRBD1 (6 bases). The V end was cut by 8 bases, the J end by 8 bases, with 18 bases between. This CDR3 has 13 amino acids. CDR1 is ENHRY and CDR2 is SYGVKD in the germline V gene.

The V call is TRBV7-9, the J call TRBJ2-7, with D maybe TRBD1 (6 bases). The V end lost 4 bases, the J end lost 2 bases, and 18 bases lay between the germline ends. CDR1 and CDR2 (germline): SEHNR, FQNEAQ (reference sequence). This CDR3 contains 16 residues. CDR3 in DNA: TGTGCCAGCAGCTCCGTCCGGACAGTGAAAACCTACGAGCAGTACTTC. Translating gives CASSSVRTVKTYEQYF.

For this clonotype: A read error may explain this, as a much larger clone is one base away. The chain recombines TRBV5-1 with TRBJ2-5, with D uncertain. The length of the CDR3 is 13 residues. CDR1 and CDR2 (germline): SGHRS, YFSETQ. The V end was cut by 0 bases, the J end by 5 bases, with 8 bases between. The CDR3 loop reads CASSLATAETQYF. CDR3 DNA: TGCGCCAGCAGCTTGGCCACCGCGGAGACCCAGTACTTC. Together with reference TRBV5-1 and TRBJ2-5, the CDR3 gives the full variable domain: KAGVTQTPRYLIKTRGQQVTLSCSPISGHRSVSWYQQTPGQGLQFLFEYFSETQRNKGNFPGRFSGRQFSNSRSEMNVSTLELGDSALYLCASSLATAETQYFGPGTRLLVL.

This sequence joins TRBV12-3 or TRBV12-4 and TRBJ2-5; maybe TRBD1 (5 bases). Trimming cost V 3 bases and J 5 bases, with 13 bases left between them. This CDR3 is 14 amino acids long. CDR3 region: CASSLLGVGETQYF. In nucleotides, the CDR3 is TGTGCCAGCAGTTTGTTAGGGGTTGGGGAGACCCAGTACTTC.

Remarks on this clonotype: One end of the junction does not line up with germline, which may come from a read error. The chain recombines TRBV10-2 with TRBJ1-3; 8 bases agree with TRBD1. CDR1 and CDR2 (germline): WSHSY, SAAADI. The length of the CDR3 is 14 residues. This chain's CDR3 is CATLGDRGGNAIYF. The CDR3 bases are TGCGCCACCCTGGGTGACAGGGGAGGAAACGCCATATATTTT.

There are many counts of this clonotype. V gene TRBV24-1 combines with J gene TRBJ1-1; TRBD1 is a possible D gene (5 bases). CDR1 KGHDR and CDR2 SFDVKD come from the germline V gene. This CDR3 contains 13 residues. V lost 7 bases and J 2 bases, leaving 10 bases between the germline ends. The DNA for the CDR3 is TGTGCCACCAGCCAGGGTTTTAACACTGAAGCTTTCTTT. Protein: CATSQGFNTEAFF.

Details on this clonotype: A much larger clone differs by one base, so this may be a read error. The J gene is TRBJ2-7, the V gene TRBV5-1, with TRBD1 matching over 9 bases. CDR1 is SGHRS and CDR2 is YFSETQ in the germline V gene. This CDR3 is built from 15 residues. CDR3 sequence reads: CASSFLGQGMYEQYF. The CDR3 region has the DNA TGTGCCAGCAGCTTCTTGGGACAGGGAATGTACGAGCAGTACTTC.

This chain joins TRBV5-1 and TRBJ1-5, with 7 bases identical to TRBD1. The CDR3 contains 13 residues. The V segment lost 2 bases and the J segment 10 bases; nucleotides outside the gene matches: 6. Germline V gives CDR1 SGHRS, CDR2 YFSETQ. CDR3 in amino acids: CASSLGQDLPQHF. The CDR3 nucleotides read TGCGCCAGCAGCTTAGGACAGGATCTACCCCAGCATTTT. The entire variable domain, with the rest obtained from reference TRBV5-1 and TRBJ1-5, is as follows: KAGVTQTPRYLIKTRGQQVTLSCSPISGHRSVSWYQQTPGQGLQFLFEYFSETQRNKGNFPGRFSGRQFSNSRSEMNVSTLELGDSALYLCASSLGQDLPQHFGDGTRLSIL.

This clonotype has ten or more counts. This chain links TRBV7-2 with TRBJ1-5, with D uncertain. V was shortened by 0 bases and J by 6 bases, with 3 bases between the two germline ends. The CDR3 is made up of 12 amino acids. Germline V CDR1 and CDR2: SGHTA, FQGNSA. CDR3 nucleotide sequence: TGTGCCAGCAGCTTAGCCGGTCAGCCCCAGCATTTT. It encodes CASSLAGQPQHF.